The T cell receptor (beta chain) described here comes from a study of control samples from healthy donors and cancer patients. Profiling relied on immunoSEQ multiplex PCR, and the TCRdb table lists in-frame clones only, not all of them. The sample has around 5,100 clones, roughly 81% seen once. Germline loops: CDR1 SGHTA, CDR2 FQGNSA. CDR3 length equals 15 residues. V gave up 2 bases and J gave up 5 bases, with 15 bases separating them. The clonotype comes from a female donor with lung cancer. The sequenced sample consisted of formalin-fixed, paraffin-embedded tissue. The chain uses TRBV7-2 and TRBJ1-1; the D is unclear. The CDR3 reads CASSLFPALDTEAFF. DNA for the CDR3: TGTGCCAGCAGCTTATTTCCGGCCTTGGATACTGAAGCTTTCTTT.